This passage covers 13 T cell receptor beta chains from one sample sequenced in a study of CD8 T cells in ankylosing spondylitis. TCRdb redid the calling of the 5' RACE reads with MiXCR, one entry per CDR3 protein. The table lists about 300,000 distinct CDR3 sequences, approximately 10% of them singletons. Source material: blood, either unsorted or a sorted T cell fraction (not recorded which). These receptors were collected from a female donor with ankylosing spondylitis or in good health (not recorded which).

In this sample, this clonotype turned up a few times. The chain carries TRBV20-1 and TRBJ2-7, with 12 bases matching TRBD2. The CDR3 length is 15 residues. Trimming at V came to 4 bases and at J to 0 bases, leaving 4 bases not matched to a gene. Germline V gene sequence: CDR1 DFQATT, CDR2 SNEGSKA (reference sequence). CDR3 nucleotide sequence: TGCAGTGCTATCGAGACTAGCGGGAGCTCCTACGAGCAGTACTTC. Translation: CSAIETSGSSYEQYF.

With respect to this clonotype: A much more abundant neighbour one base away suggests this may be a read error. This chain joins TRBV12-3 or TRBV12-4 and TRBJ1-1; 9 bases map to TRBD1. CDR3 length: 12 residues. CDR3 amino acids: CASSYTGGESLF. The CDR3, as DNA: TGTGCCAGCAGTTATACAGGGGGCGAATCTTTATTT.

This clonotype was found many times. The CDR3 sequence: CASSLGGYGQFF. The CDR3 bases are TGTGCCAGCAGTCTCGGGGGCTACGGACAGTTCTTC. The chain has TRBV3-1 and TRBJ2-1; D may correspond to TRBD1 or TRBD2 (6 bases each). The CDR3 runs 12 residues. Trimming stripped 6 bases from V and 13 bases from J, with 16 bases between. Germline-derived CDR1 and CDR2 are LGHDT and YNNKEL (reference sequence).

The rearrangement links TRBV12-3 or TRBV12-4 to TRBJ2-6; 7 bases are shared with TRBD2. The J segment lost 0 bases and the V segment lost 8 bases, leaving 7 bases of the junction unmatched. The CDR3 sequence is 16 residues long. This chain's CDR3 is CASLLGGSSGANVLTF. The CDR3 bases are TGTGCCAGCCTACTGGGAGGGAGCTCTGGGGCCAACGTCCTGACTTTC.

Many counts were recorded for this clonotype. The chain links TRBV20-1 to TRBJ1-2; TRBD1 matches 7 bases. CDR3 length equals 15 residues. V gave up 5 bases and J gave up 4 bases; unmatched junction bases: 13. CDR1 and CDR2 (germline): DFQATT, SNEGSKA (reference sequence). The CDR3 DNA sequence: TGCAGTGCTTTGGACAGGACCTTAGGCGGCTATGGCTACACCTTC. Its translation: CSALDRTLGGYGYTF.

A word on this clonotype: A clone one base away is much larger, so this may be a read error. The chain is built from TRBV7-2 and TRBJ1-3; 8 positions agree with TRBD1. The CDR3 runs to 14 residues. V was pared by 2 bases and J by 7 bases, with 4 bases of the junction left unmatched. Germline CDR1 is SGHTA and CDR2 is FQGNSA. CDR3 region: CASSLRRTGNTIYF. Written as DNA, the CDR3 is TGTGCCAGCAGCTTAAGAAGGACAGGGAACACCATATATTTT.

This clonotype was counted many times. The chain has TRBV5-1 and TRBJ2-4; 9 bases match TRBD1. The germline V gene encodes CDR1 SGHRS and CDR2 YFSETQ. This CDR3 contains 15 residues. V gave up 3 bases and J gave up 1 base; unmatched junction bases: 2. CDR3 nucleotide sequence: TGCGCCAGCAGCTCGACAGGGGGGGCCAAAAACATTCAGTACTTC. Translation: CASSSTGGAKNIQYF.

On this clonotype: This may be a read error: a much more frequent sequence differs by one nucleotide. The chain uses TRBV12-3 or TRBV12-4 and TRBJ1-3; D is unresolved. The CDR3 extends over 12 amino acids. The V end was cut by 11 bases, the J end by 4 bases, with 12 bases between. The CDR3 nucleotides are TGTGCCGAGGGAGACCTCGGAAACACCATATATTTT. Its translation: CAEGDLGNTIYF.

This clonotype was picked up many times. The chain employs TRBV5-1 and TRBJ2-1; D possibly corresponds to TRBD1 (6 bases). The CDR3 has 15 amino acids. V was trimmed by 4 bases and J by 8 bases, leaving 19 bases between them. Germline V gene data show CDR1 as SGHRS and CDR2 as YFSETQ. CDR3 DNA sequence: TGCGCCAGCAGCCTGACAGGCCAGAAGATTGATGAGCAGTTCTTC. Its translation: CASSLTGQKIDEQFF. The whole variable domain, filled in from reference TRBV5-1 and TRBJ2-1, reads KAGVTQTPRYLIKTRGQQVTLSCSPISGHRSVSWYQQTPGQGLQFLFEYFSETQRNKGNFPGRFSGRQFSNSRSEMNVSTLELGDSALYLCASSLTGQKIDEQFFGPGTRLTVL.

This clonotype was counted ten times or more. The chain combines TRBV6-2 or TRBV6-3 with TRBJ1-2, with D possibly being TRBD1 (6 bases). This CDR3 has 14 amino acids. In germline, CDR1 is MNHEY, CDR2 SVGEGT. The V gene lost 7 bases and the J gene lost 6 bases, with 18 bases spanning the gap. The CDR3 is CASNNAQGTHGYTF. The CDR3 DNA sequence: TGTGCCAGCAACAACGCCCAGGGGACTCATGGCTACACCTTC.

The sample holds many counts of this clonotype. This chain links TRBV14 with TRBJ2-1; perhaps TRBD1 as D (5 bases). The V and J ends lost 0 bases and 12 bases respectively, with 15 bases between them. The CDR3 is 14 amino acids. CDR1 SGHDN and CDR2 FVKESK come from the germline V gene. CDR3 protein: CASSQEELVTGQFF. The CDR3 DNA reads TGTGCCAGCAGCCAAGAAGAGTTAGTAACAGGGCAGTTCTTC. Combining the CDR3 with reference TRBV14 and TRBJ2-1 gives the whole variable domain EAGVTQFPSHSVIEKGQTVTLRCDPISGHDNLYWYRRVMGKEIKFLLHFVKESKQDESGMPNNRFLAERTGGTYSTLKVQPAELEDSGVYFCASSQEELVTGQFFGPGTRLTVL.

This clonotype has ten or more counts. The chain employs TRBV7-2 and TRBJ1-1, with TRBD1 matching 8 bases. The CDR3 runs 15 residues. Germline V lookup: CDR1 SGHTA, CDR2 FQGNSA. V shed 5 bases and J 5 bases; nucleotides not matched to a gene: 10. CDR3 bases: TGTGCCAGCAGCCGGATGCAGGGGGCTCGGACTGAAGCTTTCTTT. Its translation is CASSRMQGARTEAFF.

This clonotype was recorded many times. The chain employs TRBV5-1 and TRBJ2-6; 10 bases fit TRBD2. Germline V lookup: CDR1 SGHRS, CDR2 YFSETQ. Trimming at V came to 4 bases and at J to 2 bases, leaving 6 bases not matched to a gene. The CDR3 consists of 17 residues. DNA for the CDR3: TGCGCCAGCAGCCAACTAGCGGGACTTGCTGGGGCCAACGTCCTGACTTTC. Its translation is CASSQLAGLAGANVLTF.